The 28 T cell receptor beta chains given below trace back to one sample, sequenced in a study of early T cells in non-severe SARS-CoV-2 infection. TCRdb redid the calling of the 5' RACE reads with MiXCR, one entry per CDR3 protein. The table has tens of thousands of distinct CDR3 sequences, 10% seen once. Source: whole blood, taken at baseline. These receptors were obtained from an adult who was a healthcare worker with PCR-confirmed SARS-CoV-2 infection or an uninfected control (not recorded which).

This clonotype was recorded many times. V and J are TRBV5-1 and TRBJ2-1; tentative D call: TRBD1 (6 bases). Deletions cut 2 bases from V and 6 bases from J, with 6 bases between. The CDR3 extends over 12 amino acids. The germline gives CDR1 SGHRS, CDR2 YFSETQ. In DNA, the CDR3 is TGCGCCAGCAGCTTACAGGGCAATGAGCAGTTCTTC. It is translated as CASSLQGNEQFF.

This clonotype was detected many times. The chain employs TRBV7-2 and TRBJ2-7; TRBD1 might be the D (6 bases). Germline lookup yields CDR1 SGHTA and CDR2 FQGNSA. The CDR3 is 15 amino acids. Deletions cut 4 bases from V and 3 bases from J, with 16 bases between. The CDR3 is CASSSTGMQGYEQYF. The CDR3 nucleotides read TGTGCCAGCAGCTCCACAGGGATGCAGGGCTACGAGCAGTACTTC. Supplemented by reference TRBV7-2 and TRBJ2-7, the full variable domain reads GAGVSQSPSNKVTEKGKDVELRCDPISGHTALYWYRQSLGQGLEFLIYFQGNSAPDKSGLPSDRFSAERTGGSVSTLTIQRTQQEDSAVYLCASSSTGMQGYEQYFGPGTRLTVT.

This clonotype came up a few times. CDR3 residues: CASSPSLGVKGSYEQYF. CDR3 DNA sequence: TGTGCCAGCAGCCCCTCGTTGGGGGTGAAGGGTTCCTACGAGCAGTACTTC. The J gene is TRBJ2-7, the V gene TRBV5-5; D is tentatively TRBD1 or TRBD2 (5 bases each). Germline V gene lookup returns CDR1 SGHKS and CDR2 YYEKEE (reference sequence). V gave up 4 bases and J gave up 1 base, with 21 bases separating them. The CDR3 is made up of 17 amino acids.

This chain links TRBV12-3 or TRBV12-4 with TRBJ2-2, with TRBD2 as a possible D gene (6 bases). The V end lost 7 bases, the J end lost 1 base, and 13 bases lay between the germline ends. This CDR3 is built from 15 residues. CDR3 nucleotide sequence: TGTGCCAGCATCCGGAGGGGACTGAACACCGGGGAGCTGTTTTTT. Its translation: CASIRRGLNTGELFF.

At least ten counts were recorded for this clonotype. The rearrangement uses TRBV7-2 and TRBJ2-3, with D possibly being TRBD1 or TRBD2 (7 bases each). Germline lookup yields CDR1 SGHTA and CDR2 FQGNSA. V gave up 5 bases and J gave up 2 bases, with 17 bases separating them. This CDR3 comprises 16 residues. The CDR3 DNA follows: TGTGCCAGCAGCCCCCGACAGGGAGGGGACACAGATACGCAGTATTTT. Protein product: CASSPRQGGDTDTQYF.

This clonotype has only a few counts. The chain recombines TRBV3-1 with TRBJ2-1; no firm D call. CDR1 and CDR2 (germline): LGHDT, YNNKEL (reference sequence). This CDR3 is 12 amino acids long. The CDR3, as DNA: TGTGGTACGCTAAGCAAGTACAATGAGCAGTTCTTC. It specifies CGTLSKYNEQFF.

The V gene is TRBV20-1, the J gene TRBJ2-7; the D gene is possibly TRBD1 (8 bases). From germline, CDR1 is DFQATT and CDR2 SNEGSKA (reference sequence). Trimming cost V 5 bases and J 3 bases, with 23 bases left between them. The CDR3 is made up of 16 amino acids. This chain's CDR3 is CSAPTGGTGVNYEQYF. The CDR3 region has the DNA TGCAGTGCTCCAACCGGGGGGACAGGCGTAAACTACGAGCAGTACTTC.

V usage is TRBV12-3 or TRBV12-4 and J usage is TRBJ2-7; 11 bases map to TRBD1. V lost 5 bases to trimming and J lost 0 bases; unmatched junction nucleotides: 0. The CDR3 has 14 residues. DNA for the CDR3: TGTGCCAGCAGTGGGACAGGGGGCTCCTACGAGCAGTACTTC. This encodes CASSGTGGSYEQYF.

The rearrangement uses TRBV3-1 and TRBJ2-2, with D unresolved. The ends were cut back, 2 bases at V and 6 bases at J, with 10 bases in the middle. Germline loops: CDR1 LGHDT, CDR2 YNNKEL (reference sequence). CDR3 length equals 14 residues. The CDR3 DNA sequence: TGTGCCAGCAGCCAAAAGCAGCTGGCCGGGGAGCTGTTTTTT. Encoded protein: CASSQKQLAGELFF.

This rearrangement joins TRBV7-3 to TRBJ2-1; the D is unclear. The CDR3 contains 14 residues. The germline CDR1 and CDR2 sequences are SGHTA and FQGTGA. The V end was cut by 5 bases, the J end by 5 bases, with 13 bases between. CDR3 protein: CASSHGSGDNEQFF. CDR3 sequence (DNA): TGTGCCAGCAGCCATGGATCCGGCGACAATGAGCAGTTCTTC.

This sequence joins TRBV9 and TRBJ1-6; unclear D gene. Germline V gene data show CDR1 as SGDLS and CDR2 as YYNGEE. The CDR3 is made up of 15 amino acids. Trimming stripped 2 bases from V and 9 bases from J, with 15 bases between. The CDR3: CASSVTPGDSSPLHF. In nucleotides, the CDR3 is TGTGCCAGCAGCGTGACGCCTGGCGATAGTTCACCCCTCCACTTT. The full variable domain, rest sourced from reference TRBV9 and TRBJ1-6, is DSGVTQTPKHLITATGQRVTLRCSPRSGDLSVYWYQQSLDQGLQFLIQYYNGEERAKGNILERFSAQQFPDLHSELNLSSLELGDSALYFCASSVTPGDSSPLHFGNGTRLTVT.

The rearrangement links TRBV3-1 to TRBJ2-7; D may correspond to TRBD1 or TRBD2 (6 bases each). The V end lost 3 bases, the J end lost 0 bases, and 15 bases lay between the germline ends. The CDR3 length is 16 residues. CDR1 is LGHDT and CDR2 is YNNKEL in the germline V gene (reference sequence). The CDR3 region is CASSQRGAGFSYEQYF. For the CDR3, the DNA is TGTGCCAGCAGCCAGAGGGGGGCGGGGTTCTCCTACGAGCAGTACTTC.

The sample holds a few counts of this clonotype. The CDR3 DNA reads as TGCAGTGCTAGAGCCCTAGGCGCCGGGACTAGCGGCCCTAGCACAGATACGCAGTATTTT. It yields the protein CSARALGAGTSGPSTDTQYF. The rearrangement uses TRBV20-1 and TRBJ2-3; TRBD2 matches at 11 bases. This CDR3 is 20 amino acids long. CDR1 and CDR2 (germline): DFQATT, SNEGSKA (reference sequence). The V and J ends lost 1 base and 0 bases, in that order; junction bases with no gene match: 15.

This clonotype was seen only a few times. This chain links TRBV28 with TRBJ2-5, with D hard to call. CDR1 and CDR2 from the germline V gene are MDHEN and SYDVKM. The CDR3 sequence is 14 residues long. V dropped 4 bases and J dropped 1 base, with 10 bases sitting between them. This CDR3 reads CASSSPTVQETQYF. The CDR3 bases are TGTGCCAGCAGTTCCCCCACAGTCCAAGAGACCCAGTACTTC.

In its sample, this clonotype was seen many times. This sequence joins TRBV6-5 and TRBJ1-5; D ambiguous. CDR3 length: 15 residues. Deletions cut 11 bases from V and 2 bases from J, with 19 bases between. CDR1 and CDR2 from the germline V gene are MNHEY and SVGAGI. The CDR3 sequence: CACPRVFRRNQPQHF. In nucleotides, the CDR3 is TGTGCCTGCCCCCGGGTCTTCAGGCGCAATCAGCCCCAGCATTTT.

The chain joins TRBV4-2 to TRBJ1-2; D remains unclear. This CDR3 region has 15 residues. V lost 0 bases, J lost 5 bases, and 13 bases lay in between. Germline CDR1 reads LGHNA; CDR2 reads YNFKEQ. The CDR3 protein is CASSQEVRLLYGYTF. The CDR3 nucleotides read TGTGCCAGCAGCCAAGAAGTCAGGCTCCTTTATGGCTACACCTTC.

The table lists this clonotype with many counts. J is TRBJ2-5 and V is TRBV12-3 or TRBV12-4; D call uncertain. The V and J ends lost 3 bases and 5 bases respectively, with 10 bases between them. This CDR3 contains 13 residues. CDR3: CASSLSVSETQYF. As DNA, the CDR3 is TGTGCCAGCAGTTTGTCTGTATCCGAGACCCAGTACTTC.

This clonotype has a count of ten or more. V gene TRBV2 combines with J gene TRBJ2-2; TRBD2 agrees at 10 bases. There are 17 residues in the CDR3. Germline trimming cut 6 bases from V and 3 bases from J; bases unmatched to any gene: 10. Germline V CDR1 and CDR2: SNHLY, FYNNEI. The CDR3 reads CASSFPGLAGDTGELFF. In nucleotides, the CDR3 is TGTGCCAGCAGCTTCCCGGGGCTAGCGGGAGACACCGGGGAGCTGTTTTTT. Supplemented by reference TRBV2 and TRBJ2-2, the full variable domain reads EPEVTQTPSHQVTQMGQEVILRCVPISNHLYFYWYRQILGQKVEFLVSFYNNEISEKSEIFDDQFSVERPDGSNFTLKIRSTKLEDSAMYFCASSFPGLAGDTGELFFGEGSRLTVL.

The V and J genes are TRBV7-2 and TRBJ2-7; TRBD2 is a possible D gene (6 bases). Trimming stripped 4 bases from V and 7 bases from J, with 17 bases between. The CDR3 runs to 14 residues. Germline V lookup: CDR1 SGHTA, CDR2 FQGNSA. For the CDR3, the DNA is TGTGCCAGCAGCTCCCGGGACTTTCCGAAAGAGCAGTACTTC. Its translation is CASSSRDFPKEQYF.

The chain employs TRBV28 and TRBJ2-7, with 8 bases lining up with TRBD1. The CDR3 covers 14 residues. Germline V CDR1 and CDR2: MDHEN, SYDVKM. J was trimmed by 4 bases and V by 2 bases; bases with no gene match: 4. DNA of the CDR3: TGTGCCAGCAGTTTAGTCAGGGGGCATTACGAGCAGTACTTC. Translating gives CASSLVRGHYEQYF.

V gene TRBV18 combines with J gene TRBJ2-6, with 11 bases matching TRBD1. The germline V gene has CDR1 KGHSH and CDR2 LQKENI. This CDR3 has 18 amino acids. With 1 base clipped from V and 3 bases from J, the junction kept 5 bases outside the gene matches. The CDR3 sequence: CASSPRGQGAGGANVLTF. The CDR3 nucleotides read TGTGCCAGCTCACCACGTGGACAGGGGGCAGGTGGGGCCAACGTCCTGACTTTC.

This clonotype has ten or more counts. The chain uses TRBV7-2 and TRBJ2-7; unclear D gene. This CDR3 comprises 15 residues. The V and J ends lost 2 bases and 2 bases respectively, with 13 bases between them. Per the germline V gene, CDR1 is SGHTA and CDR2 is FQGNSA. Here the CDR3 reads CASSLRINTAYEQYF. The CDR3 DNA sequence: TGTGCCAGCAGCTTAAGGATCAATACAGCCTACGAGCAGTACTTC. Full variable domain (outside the CDR3, taken from reference TRBV7-2 and TRBJ2-7): GAGVSQSPSNKVTEKGKDVELRCDPISGHTALYWYRQSLGQGLEFLIYFQGNSAPDKSGLPSDRFSAERTGGSVSTLTIQRTQQEDSAVYLCASSLRINTAYEQYFGPGTRLTVT.

This clonotype has more than one count but fewer than ten. The chain has TRBV7-6 and TRBJ2-7; 12 nucleotides match TRBD2. The germline CDR1 and CDR2 sequences are SGHVS and FNYEAQ. This CDR3 spans 14 amino acids. With 4 bases clipped from V and 6 bases from J, the junction kept 4 bases outside the gene matches. CDR3 bases: TGTGCCAGCAGCTCGGGACTAGCGGGCGGCGAGCAGTACTTC. Residues: CASSSGLAGGEQYF.

The chain uses TRBV20-1 and TRBJ2-6; no definite D call. CDR1 and CDR2 (germline): DFQATT, SNEGSKA (reference sequence). V lost 6 bases and J lost 4, with 13 bases in between. This CDR3 spans 14 amino acids. CDR3 sequence (DNA): TGCAGTGCCCACCCCTCCCCCGGGGCCAACGTCCTGACTTTC. Protein sequence: CSAHPSPGANVLTF.

This clonotype occurred a few times. Relative to the germline gene, one junction end is altered; a read error may explain this. V gene TRBV5-4 combines with J gene TRBJ2-7, with D perhaps given as TRBD1 or TRBD2 (5 bases each). The germline V gene has CDR1 SGHNT and CDR2 YYREEE (reference sequence). This CDR3 is built from 12 residues. The CDR3 DNA reads TGTGCCAGCAGCTTGGAAAAGGGACCCATACTTTTC. This codes for CASSLEKGPILF.

This clonotype was detected a few times. This chain uses TRBV20-1 with TRBJ2-7; 8 bases fit TRBD2. The CDR3 contains 15 residues. Germline CDR1 is DFQATT and CDR2 is SNEGSKA (reference sequence). V shed 3 bases and J 6 bases; nucleotides not matched to a gene: 13. Here the CDR3 reads CSASLKGLGDGEQYF. Here the CDR3 DNA reads TGCAGTGCTAGTTTAAAGGGACTAGGGGACGGCGAGCAGTACTTC.

In the case of this clonotype: A single base separates this from a much larger clone, so it may be a read error. The chain couples TRBV12-3 or TRBV12-4 to TRBJ2-1; D remains ambiguous. V lost 1 base to trimming and J lost 15 bases, with 10 bases between them. The CDR3 sequence is 11 residues long. DNA for the CDR3: TGTGCCAGCAGTTTAGGGTCTGTGCTGTTCTTC. It yields the protein CASSLGSVLFF.

In this sample, this clonotype turned up many times. The chain recombines TRBV20-1 with TRBJ2-3; TRBD2 matches at 11 bases. The CDR3 spans 15 residues. V was pared by 3 bases and J by 4 bases, with 6 bases of the junction left unmatched. The germline V gene has CDR1 DFQATT and CDR2 SNEGSKA (reference sequence). The CDR3 here is CSARKLAGVADTQYF. Written as DNA, the CDR3 is TGCAGTGCTAGGAAACTAGCGGGAGTTGCAGATACGCAGTATTTT.